This T cell receptor beta chain is drawn from a study of graft-versus-host responses after intestinal transplantation. Study as a whole: Anti-thymocyte globulin induction was given to all recipients, followed by tacrolimus and steroids for around three years.

Only in-frame clones appear in the TCRdb table, and some are missing; sequencing was by immunoSEQ multiplex PCR. Found here are 35,000 to 45,000 clones, around nine tenths of them singletons; the top ten hold around 7%. The CDR3 loop spans 13 amino acids. Germline loops: CDR1 SEHNR, CDR2 FQNEAQ (reference sequence). V was trimmed by 0 bases and J by 6 bases, leaving 8 bases between them. This clone was recorded a few times. The source was PBMCs, collected just under 270 days after transplant. This sequence was found in a human patient who received an intestinal transplant, so some T cells may come from the graft donor. The V call is TRBV7-9, the J call TRBJ1-2; D might be TRBD1 (5 bases). Written as DNA, the CDR3 is TGTGCCAGCAGCTTAGCGGGGGGGAATGGCTACACCTTC. Amino acid sequence: CASSLAGGNGYTF. The full variable domain, completed using reference TRBV7-9 and TRBJ1-2, is DTGVSQNPRHKITKRGQNVTFRCDPISEHNRLYWYRQTLGQGPEFLTYFQNEAQLEKSRLLSDRFSAERPKGSFSTLEIQRTEQGDSAMYLCASSLAGGNGYTFGSGTRLTVV.